The 17 T cell receptor beta chains presented below share a single source sample, sequenced in a study of cytomegalovirus exposure and HLA in healthy donors. Use of 60 Vbeta and 13 Jbeta primers characterized the PCR. Clones were read by immunoSEQ multiplex PCR, and TCRdb kept only the in-frame ones, dropping some. Among 95,000 to 150,000 clones, just over 15% were seen once, and the ten largest hold roughly 2%. The specimen was PBMCs. The receptors were sampled from a woman between 18 and 29 years old in good health and CMV-seronegative.

This clone was seen a handful of times. V is TRBV5-1 and J is TRBJ2-2; 15 bases line up with TRBD2. J was trimmed by 4 bases and V by 10 bases; bases with no gene match: 8. This CDR3 has 16 residues. Germline CDR1 is SGHRS and CDR2 is YFSETQ. CDR3 nucleotides: TGCGCCTCCATTCCGGGACTAGCGGGAGGCACCGGGGAGCTGTTTTTT. It encodes CASIPGLAGGTGELFF.

The rearrangement links TRBV9 to TRBJ1-2; D might be TRBD1 (6 bases). The CDR3 sequence is 17 residues long. V lost 4 bases to trimming and J lost 0 bases, with 19 bases between them. Germline V CDR1 and CDR2: SGDLS, YYNGEE. This CDR3 reads CASSIDRPSYTNYGYTF. The CDR3 DNA sequence: TGTGCCAGCAGCATAGACAGGCCTTCTTACACTAACTATGGCTACACCTTC.

The rearrangement links TRBV4-2 to TRBJ2-7; D might be TRBD1 (5 bases). The CDR3 length is 14 residues. The V gene's germline CDR1 is LGHNA and CDR2 YNFKEQ. Trimming stripped 4 bases from V and 5 bases from J, with 15 bases between. As DNA, the CDR3 is TGTGCCAGCAGCCCGAGTAGGGGTCGGGACGAGCAGTACTTC. This codes for CASSPSRGRDEQYF.

The chain uses TRBV7-8 and TRBJ1-6; D might be TRBD1 (5 bases). The CDR3 is 15 amino acids. V dropped 5 bases and J dropped 7 bases, with 15 bases sitting between them. CDR1 is SGHVS and CDR2 is FQNEAQ in the germline V gene. Here the CDR3 DNA reads TGTGCCAGCAGCCCGTTAGGGGCCCGAAATTCACCCCTCCACTTT. Residues: CASSPLGARNSPLHF. Variable domain in full (rest from reference TRBV7-8 and TRBJ1-6): GAGVSQSPRYKVAKRGQDVALRCDPISGHVSLFWYQQALGQGPEFLTYFQNEAQLDKSGLPSDRFFAERPEGSVSTLKIQRTQQEDSAVYLCASSPLGARNSPLHFGNGTRLTVT.

The V and J genes are TRBV9 and TRBJ1-2; tentatively, D is TRBD1 (6 bases). Between the trimmed V and J ends, which lost 0 bases and 2 bases, there was a span of 14 bases. This CDR3 region has 16 residues. In germline, CDR1 is SGDLS, CDR2 YYNGEE. CDR3 nucleotides: TGTGCCAGCAGCGTAGCTAACAGGGCCCCCAACTATGGCTACACCTTC. Its translation is CASSVANRAPNYGYTF.

A few counts support this clone. The V gene is TRBV7-2, the J gene TRBJ2-7; perhaps TRBD2 as D (7 bases). The CDR3 runs to 15 residues. From germline, CDR1 is SGHTA and CDR2 FQGNSA. Trimming shortened V by 5 bases and J by 3 bases, and 17 bases separated the two germline ends. This chain's CDR3 is CASSARGRGGYEQYF. CDR3 in DNA: TGTGCCAGCAGCGCCCGAGGTAGGGGGGGCTACGAGCAGTACTTC.

This sequence joins TRBV5-1 and TRBJ2-4; TRBD2 might be the D (6 bases). The germline gives CDR1 SGHRS, CDR2 YFSETQ. Trimming took 0 bases from V and 4 from J, leaving 11 bases between them. This CDR3 is 15 amino acids long. CDR3 coding DNA: TGCGCCAGCAGCTTGGAGACGGGAGCGAAAAACATTCAGTACTTC. This codes for CASSLETGAKNIQYF.

The chain has TRBV20-1 and TRBJ2-3, with D tentatively TRBD2 (6 bases). There are 11 residues in the CDR3. Germline loops: CDR1 DFQATT, CDR2 SNEGSKA (reference sequence). Deletions cut 5 bases from V and 6 bases from J, with 9 bases between. CDR3 loop: CSAPRGDTQYF. The CDR3 coding sequence is TGCAGTGCTCCACGGGGGGATACGCAGTATTTT.

The chain recombines TRBV5-1 with TRBJ2-2, with D perhaps matching TRBD1 (6 bases). There are 13 residues in the CDR3. Trimming pared 4 bases from V and 5 bases from J, leaving 9 bases between. Germline V gene sequence: CDR1 SGHRS, CDR2 YFSETQ. This CDR3 reads CASSIQGTGELFF. The DNA for the CDR3 is TGCGCCAGCAGCATACAGGGAACCGGGGAGCTGTTTTTT.

This clone turned up a few times. The chain has TRBV5-1 and TRBJ1-4; D is perhaps TRBD1 (5 bases). Per the germline V gene, CDR1 is SGHRS and CDR2 is YFSETQ. The CDR3 loop spans 14 amino acids. V was clipped by 3 bases and J by 8 bases, with 14 bases between them. The DNA for the CDR3 is TGCGCCAGCAGCTCCAACGGGGACTCGGAAAAACTGTTTTTT. Protein sequence: CASSSNGDSEKLFF.

This clone appeared a few times. The V call is TRBV5-1, the J call TRBJ1-2; D uncertain. Germline-derived CDR1 and CDR2 are SGHRS and YFSETQ. Deletions cut 1 base from V and 2 bases from J, with 6 bases between. CDR3 length: 13 residues. The CDR3 coding sequence is TGCGCCAGCAGCTTGACGGAGAACTATGGCTACACCTTC. Amino acid sequence: CASSLTENYGYTF.

The J gene is TRBJ2-7, the V gene TRBV6-1; perhaps TRBD1 as D (6 bases). Looked up from germline, CDR1 is MNHNS and CDR2 is SASEGT. The V and J ends lost 7 bases and 0 bases respectively, with 13 bases between them. The CDR3 spans 14 residues. For the CDR3, the DNA is TGTGCCAGCACCTTACAGGGTCCCTCCTACGAGCAGTACTTC. Protein product: CASTLQGPSYEQYF.

The chain uses TRBV5-1 and TRBJ2-6; D is unclear. Trimming stripped 3 bases from V and 0 bases from J, with 7 bases between. The CDR3 runs 15 residues. Germline values: CDR1 SGHRS, CDR2 YFSETQ. The DNA of the CDR3 is TGCGCCAGCAGCTCCGCGGCCTCTGGGGCCAACGTCCTGACTTTC. This sequence encodes CASSSAASGANVLTF.

This clone is medium-sized. The chain combines TRBV4-2 with TRBJ2-6; D remains ambiguous. Per germline, CDR1 LGHNA and CDR2 YNFKEQ. The CDR3 runs 16 residues. V lost 0 bases to trimming and J lost 0 bases, with 6 bases between them. The CDR3 region is CASSQDGSSGANVLTF. CDR3 bases: TGTGCCAGCAGCCAAGATGGCAGCTCTGGGGCCAACGTCCTGACTTTC.

The table lists this clone with a few counts. This rearrangement joins TRBV23-1 to TRBJ2-6; D gene ambiguous. TRBV23-1 is an open reading frame, and its role is uncertain. This CDR3 is built from 14 residues. Trimming removed 2 bases from V and 4 bases from J, with 6 bases in between. The CDR3 nucleotides are TGCGCCAGCAGTCAACCCCAGGGGGCCAACGTCCTGACTTTC. Residues: CASSQPQGANVLTF.

In this sample, this clone turned up a few times. The gene calls are TRBV6-6 and TRBJ2-7; TRBD1 matches at 7 bases. The CDR3 totals 11 residues. Unmatched junction bases numbered 3, after V lost 6 bases and J lost 7 bases. The germline CDR1 and CDR2 sequences are MNHNY and SVGAGI (reference sequence). The CDR3 DNA sequence: TGTGCCAGCAGCCCAGGGGGTGAGCAGTACTTC. Its protein is CASSPGGEQYF.

This chain joins TRBV5-1 and TRBJ2-7; weak D call: TRBD2 (5 bases). This CDR3 has 14 residues. The V end lost 0 bases, the J end lost 5 bases, and 12 bases lay between the germline ends. CDR1 is SGHRS, CDR2 YFSETQ, per germline. The CDR3 is CASSLASSWDEQYF. Here the CDR3 DNA reads TGCGCCAGCAGCTTGGCTTCTAGCTGGGACGAGCAGTACTTC.